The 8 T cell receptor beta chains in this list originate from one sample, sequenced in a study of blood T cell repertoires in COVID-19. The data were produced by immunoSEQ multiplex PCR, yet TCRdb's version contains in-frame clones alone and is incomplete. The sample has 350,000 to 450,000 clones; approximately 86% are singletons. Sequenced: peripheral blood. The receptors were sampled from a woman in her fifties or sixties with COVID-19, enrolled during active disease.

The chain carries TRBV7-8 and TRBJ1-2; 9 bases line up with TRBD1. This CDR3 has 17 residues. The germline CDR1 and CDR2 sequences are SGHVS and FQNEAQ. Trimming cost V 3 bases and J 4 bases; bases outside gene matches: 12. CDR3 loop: CASSLRHPGQGPYGYTF. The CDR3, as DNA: TGTGCCAGCAGCTTGAGACATCCGGGACAGGGTCCCTATGGCTACACCTTC.

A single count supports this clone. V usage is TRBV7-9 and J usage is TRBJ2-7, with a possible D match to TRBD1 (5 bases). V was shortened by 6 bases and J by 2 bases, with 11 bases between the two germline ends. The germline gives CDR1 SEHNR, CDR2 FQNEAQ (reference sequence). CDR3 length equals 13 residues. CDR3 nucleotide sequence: TGTGCCAGCAGTCGCAGGGTACCCTACGAGCAGTACTTC. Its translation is CASSRRVPYEQYF.

This CDR3 is CASREGAGYGYTF. Written as DNA, the CDR3 is TGTGCCAGCAGGGAGGGGGCTGGCTATGGCTACACCTTC. The chain combines TRBV6-5 with TRBJ1-2; 7 bases are shared with TRBD1. After removal of 6 bases from V and 4 bases from J, the junction contained 5 bases not matched to a gene. This CDR3 contains 13 residues. Germline lookup yields CDR1 MNHEY and CDR2 SVGAGI.

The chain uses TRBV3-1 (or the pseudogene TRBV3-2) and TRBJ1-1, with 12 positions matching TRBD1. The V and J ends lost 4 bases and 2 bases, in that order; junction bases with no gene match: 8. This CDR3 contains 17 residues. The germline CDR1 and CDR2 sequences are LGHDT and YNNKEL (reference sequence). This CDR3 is CASSRPGTGGSNTEAFF. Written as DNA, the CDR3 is TGTGCCAGCAGCCGGCCCGGGACAGGGGGCAGTAACACTGAAGCTTTCTTT.

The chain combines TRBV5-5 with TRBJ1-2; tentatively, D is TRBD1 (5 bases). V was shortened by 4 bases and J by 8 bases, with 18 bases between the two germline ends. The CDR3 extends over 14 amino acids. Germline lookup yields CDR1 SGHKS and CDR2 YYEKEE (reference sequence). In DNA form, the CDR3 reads TGTGCCAGCAGCCCTCAAAGGACAATTAACGGCTACACCTTC. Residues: CASSPQRTINGYTF.

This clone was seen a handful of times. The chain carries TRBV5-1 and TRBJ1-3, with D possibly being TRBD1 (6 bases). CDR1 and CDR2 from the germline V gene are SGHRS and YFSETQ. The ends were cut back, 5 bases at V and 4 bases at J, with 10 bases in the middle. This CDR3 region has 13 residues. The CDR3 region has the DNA TGCGCCAGCAGTCAGGGGCAGGGAAACACCATATATTTT. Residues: CASSQGQGNTIYF. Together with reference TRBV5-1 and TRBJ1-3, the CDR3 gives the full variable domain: KAGVTQTPRYLIKTRGQQVTLSCSPISGHRSVSWYQQTPGQGLQFLFEYFSETQRNKGNFPGRFSGRQFSNSRSEMNVSTLELGDSALYLCASSQGQGNTIYFGEGSWLTVV.

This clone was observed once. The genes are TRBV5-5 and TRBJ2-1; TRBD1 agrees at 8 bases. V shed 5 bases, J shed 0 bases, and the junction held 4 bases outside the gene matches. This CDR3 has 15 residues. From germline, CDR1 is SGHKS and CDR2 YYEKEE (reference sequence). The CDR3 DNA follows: TGTGCCAGCAGTCAGACAGGGGACTCCTACAATGAGCAGTTCTTC. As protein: CASSQTGDSYNEQFF.

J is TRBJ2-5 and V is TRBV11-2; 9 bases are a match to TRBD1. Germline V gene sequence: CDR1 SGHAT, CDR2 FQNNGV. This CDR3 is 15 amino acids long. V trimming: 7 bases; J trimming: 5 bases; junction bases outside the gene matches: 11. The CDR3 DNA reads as TGTGCCAGCATAGGATGGGACAGGGACGGGGAGACCCAGTACTTC. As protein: CASIGWDRDGETQYF.